The rows below give T cell receptor beta chains drawn from one sample of a study of cytomegalovirus exposure and HLA in healthy donors. Here immunoSEQ multiplex PCR was the method, and the copy in TCRdb shows in-frame clones only, minus some. This sample yields approximately 270,000 clones, of which nearly 90% are seen a single time; 0.3% to 0.4% belongs to the top ten. Sequences were obtained from PBMCs. The receptors were gathered from a young woman in good health and CMV-seronegative. Both conserved end residues are part of each CDR3. Fields, in order: V gene, D gene, J gene, clone size, CDR3 protein, CDR3 DNA. The D gene is left open where the match is weak. Clone size appears in some rows only: once, few, many, or a class for an expanded clone.

v_call: TRBV7-6; d_call: -; j_call: TRBJ1-3; clone_size: -; cdr3_aa: CASSLASVTGNTIYF; cdr3_nt: TGTGCCAGCAGCTTAGCGTCAGTTACTGGAAACACCATATATTTT
v_call: TRBV4-1; d_call: -; j_call: TRBJ1-5; clone_size: -; cdr3_aa: CASSQEQVLYSNQPQHF; cdr3_nt: TGCGCCAGCAGCCAAGAACAGGTACTTTATAGCAATCAGCCCCAGCATTTT
v_call: TRBV21-1; d_call: -; j_call: TRBJ2-1; clone_size: -; cdr3_aa: CASSKGWERGAYNEQFF; cdr3_nt: TGTGCCAGCAGCAAAGGTTGGGAGCGGGGGGCCTACAATGAGCAGTTCTTC
v_call: TRBV2; d_call: -; j_call: TRBJ1-5; clone_size: -; cdr3_aa: CASTGQGSNQPQHF; cdr3_nt: TGTGCCAGCACCGGTCAGGGATCAAATCAGCCCCAGCATTTT
v_call: TRBV28; d_call: -; j_call: TRBJ2-7; clone_size: once; cdr3_aa: CASTTGKTGLYEQYF; cdr3_nt: TGTGCCAGCACTACTGGTAAGACGGGACTCTACGAGCAGTACTTC
v_call: TRBV28; d_call: -; j_call: TRBJ2-1; clone_size: -; cdr3_aa: CASSSLLTIAVYNEQFF; cdr3_nt: TGTGCCAGCAGTTCGCTGCTGACGATAGCGGTATACAATGAGCAGTTCTTC
v_call: TRBV11-3; d_call: -; j_call: TRBJ1-6; clone_size: few; cdr3_aa: CASSGTADSPLHF; cdr3_nt: TGTGCCAGCAGCGGGACTGCTGATTCACCCCTCCACTTT
v_call: TRBV5-1; d_call: TRBD1; j_call: TRBJ2-6; clone_size: -; cdr3_aa: CASSSGTGLTGANVLTF; cdr3_nt: TGCGCCAGCAGCTCCGGGACAGGGCTTACTGGGGCCAACGTCCTGACTTTC
v_call: TRBV11-1; d_call: -; j_call: TRBJ1-1; clone_size: -; cdr3_aa: CASSEGNTEAFF; cdr3_nt: TGTGCCAGCAGCGAGGGGAACACTGAAGCTTTCTTT
v_call: TRBV28; d_call: -; j_call: TRBJ1-2; clone_size: -; cdr3_aa: CASSPDRSFYGYTF; cdr3_nt: TGTGCCAGCAGTCCAGACAGGAGCTTCTATGGCTACACCTTC
v_call: TRBV18; d_call: TRBD1; j_call: TRBJ2-3; clone_size: once; cdr3_aa: CASSPPTGTASTDTQYF; cdr3_nt: TGTGCCAGCTCACCCCCCACGGGGACAGCTAGCACAGATACGCAGTATTTT
v_call: TRBV6-1; d_call: TRBD1; j_call: TRBJ1-3; clone_size: -; cdr3_aa: CASSEDRGTGNTIYF; cdr3_nt: TGTGCCAGCAGTGAAGACAGGGGGACTGGAAACACCATATATTTT
v_call: TRBV10-2; d_call: -; j_call: TRBJ1-5; clone_size: -; cdr3_aa: CASRKTGDGNQPQHF; cdr3_nt: TGCGCCAGTCGGAAAACAGGTGATGGCAATCAGCCCCAGCATTTT
v_call: TRBV27; d_call: -; j_call: TRBJ1-3; clone_size: once; cdr3_aa: CASRAMTGPGNTIYF; cdr3_nt: TGTGCCAGCAGAGCAATGACAGGCCCTGGAAACACCATATATTTT
v_call: TRBV27; d_call: TRBD1; j_call: TRBJ2-1; clone_size: -; cdr3_aa: CASSFRTGGNEQFF; cdr3_nt: TGTGCCAGCAGTTTCCGGACAGGGGGCAATGAGCAGTTCTTC
v_call: TRBV6-1; d_call: -; j_call: TRBJ1-2; clone_size: -; cdr3_aa: CASSESRNYGYTF; cdr3_nt: TGTGCCAGCAGTGAATCTCGTAACTATGGCTACACCTTC
v_call: TRBV6-1; d_call: TRBD2; j_call: TRBJ2-1; clone_size: once; cdr3_aa: CASSDSSGFYNEQFF; cdr3_nt: TGTGCCAGCAGTGATTCTAGCGGATTCTACAATGAGCAGTTCTTC
v_call: TRBV29-1; d_call: TRBD1; j_call: TRBJ1-1; clone_size: -; cdr3_aa: CSVGDRAPEGNTEAFF; cdr3_nt: TGCAGCGTTGGGGACAGGGCCCCTGAAGGGAACACTGAAGCTTTCTTT
v_call: TRBV9; d_call: -; j_call: TRBJ1-2; clone_size: once; cdr3_aa: CASSVVGQGNYGYTF; cdr3_nt: TGTGCCAGCAGCGTAGTTGGTCAGGGTAACTATGGCTACACCTTC
v_call: TRBV19; d_call: -; j_call: TRBJ1-5; clone_size: once; cdr3_aa: CASSIVGGWQPQHF; cdr3_nt: TGTGCCAGTAGTATAGTCGGGGGGTGGCAGCCCCAGCATTTT
v_call: TRBV7-2; d_call: TRBD1; j_call: TRBJ2-1; clone_size: -; cdr3_aa: CAKRTGGLDEQFF; cdr3_nt: TGTGCCAAAAGGACAGGGGGGTTGGATGAGCAGTTCTTC
v_call: TRBV5-1; d_call: TRBD2; j_call: TRBJ2-1; clone_size: -; cdr3_aa: CASSLFSGGDDEQFF; cdr3_nt: TGCGCCAGCAGCTTGTTTTCCGGGGGGGATGATGAGCAGTTCTTC
v_call: TRBV5-1; d_call: -; j_call: TRBJ1-1; clone_size: -; cdr3_aa: CASSLEGRGNTEAFF; cdr3_nt: TGCGCCAGCAGCTTGGAGGGCAGGGGGAACACTGAAGCTTTCTTT
v_call: TRBV6-5; d_call: TRBD1; j_call: TRBJ2-1; clone_size: -; cdr3_aa: CASSNRGSSYNEQFF; cdr3_nt: TGTGCCAGCAGCAACAGGGGCAGCTCCTACAATGAGCAGTTCTTC
v_call: TRBV9; d_call: -; j_call: TRBJ1-1; clone_size: -; cdr3_aa: CASSTQGGMNTEAFF; cdr3_nt: TGTGCCAGCAGCACCCAGGGAGGGATGAACACTGAAGCTTTCTTT
v_call: TRBV2; d_call: TRBD1; j_call: TRBJ2-1; clone_size: once; cdr3_aa: CASSFIAGTGSYNEQFF; cdr3_nt: TGTGCCAGCAGTTTTATAGCCGGGACAGGAAGTTACAATGAGCAGTTCTTC
v_call: TRBV9; d_call: TRBD1; j_call: TRBJ2-2; clone_size: -; cdr3_aa: CASSVERGPDRLNTGELFF; cdr3_nt: TGTGCCAGCAGCGTTGAGAGGGGGCCGGACCGTTTGAACACCGGGGAGCTGTTTTTT